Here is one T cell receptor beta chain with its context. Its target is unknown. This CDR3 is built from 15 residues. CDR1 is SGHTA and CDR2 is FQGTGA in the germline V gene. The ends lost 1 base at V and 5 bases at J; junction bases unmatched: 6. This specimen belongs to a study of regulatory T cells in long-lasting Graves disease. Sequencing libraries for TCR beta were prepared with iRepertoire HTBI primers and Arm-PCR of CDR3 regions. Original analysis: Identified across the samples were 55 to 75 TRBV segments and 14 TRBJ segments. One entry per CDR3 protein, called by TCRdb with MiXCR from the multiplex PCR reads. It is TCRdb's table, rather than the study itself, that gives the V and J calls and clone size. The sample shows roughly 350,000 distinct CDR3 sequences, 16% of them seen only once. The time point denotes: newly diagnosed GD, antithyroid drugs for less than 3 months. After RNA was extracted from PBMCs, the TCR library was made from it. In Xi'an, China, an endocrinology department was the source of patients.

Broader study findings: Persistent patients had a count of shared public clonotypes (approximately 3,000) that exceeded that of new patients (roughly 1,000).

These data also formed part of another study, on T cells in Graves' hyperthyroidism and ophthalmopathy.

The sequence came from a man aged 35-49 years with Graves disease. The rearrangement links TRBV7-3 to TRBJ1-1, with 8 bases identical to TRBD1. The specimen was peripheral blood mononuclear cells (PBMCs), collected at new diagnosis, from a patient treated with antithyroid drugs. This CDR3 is CASSLNPTGGTEAFF. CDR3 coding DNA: TGTGCCAGCAGCTTAAACCCCACAGGGGGGACTGAAGCTTTCTTT.